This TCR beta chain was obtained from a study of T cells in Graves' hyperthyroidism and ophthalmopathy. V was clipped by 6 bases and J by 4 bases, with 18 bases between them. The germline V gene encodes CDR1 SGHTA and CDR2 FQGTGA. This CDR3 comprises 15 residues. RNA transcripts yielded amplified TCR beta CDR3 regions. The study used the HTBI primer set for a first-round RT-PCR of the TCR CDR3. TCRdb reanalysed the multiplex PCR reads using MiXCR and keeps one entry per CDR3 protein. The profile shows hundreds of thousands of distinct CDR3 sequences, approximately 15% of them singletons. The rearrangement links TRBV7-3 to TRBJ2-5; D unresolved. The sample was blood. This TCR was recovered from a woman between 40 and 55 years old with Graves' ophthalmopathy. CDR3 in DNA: TGTGCCAGCAGTTTATCCCCTCCTCCGGGAGAGACCCAGTACTTC. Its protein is CASSLSPPPGETQYF. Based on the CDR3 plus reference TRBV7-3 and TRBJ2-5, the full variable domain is GAGVSQTPSNKVTEKGKYVELRCDPISGHTALYWYRQSLGQGPEFLIYFQGTGAADDSGLPNDRFFAVRPEGSVSTLKIQRTERGDSAVYLCASSLSPPPGETQYFGPGTRLLVL.